A selection of T cell receptor beta chains follows, all from one sample in a study of CD8+ T cells in alopecia areata. Profiled with immunoSEQ multiplex PCR; TCRdb holds only in-frame clones, not every one. Altogether fewer than 250,000 clones are present, roughly 57% being singletons, with the ten largest covering approximately 0.5%. The sequencing here drew on CD4+ T cells sorted from blood, taken at week 0. These receptor sequences come from a human donor with alopecia areata. The CDR3 runs from the conserved cysteine through the conserved F or W. Fields, in order: clone size, J gene, D gene, V gene, CDR3 protein, CDR3 DNA. D genes are given only for firm matches. The size field is filled for only some rows; it gives once, few, many or a size class.

clone_size: once
j_call: TRBJ1-4
d_call: -
v_call: TRBV29-1
cdr3_aa: CSVGGGTTNEKLFF
cdr3_nt: TGCAGCGTTGGTGGCGGGACAACTAATGAAAAACTGTTTTTT

clone_size: -
j_call: TRBJ2-3
d_call: TRBD1
v_call: TRBV7-9
cdr3_aa: CASSLTGGTTDTQYF
cdr3_nt: TGTGCCAGCAGCTTAACAGGGGGGACGACAGATACGCAGTATTTT

clone_size: -
j_call: TRBJ2-6
d_call: TRBD1
v_call: TRBV2
cdr3_aa: CASDRGLTGANVLTF
cdr3_nt: TGTGCCAGTGACAGGGGATTAACTGGGGCCAACGTCCTGACTTTC

clone_size: -
j_call: TRBJ2-5
d_call: TRBD2
v_call: TRBV6-1
cdr3_aa: CASSIRLAGETQYF
cdr3_nt: TGTGCCAGCAGTATACGACTAGCGGGGGAGACCCAGTACTTC

clone_size: -
j_call: TRBJ2-1
d_call: TRBD2
v_call: TRBV5-1
cdr3_aa: CASSLEGGSSYNEQFF
cdr3_nt: TGCGCCAGCAGCTTGGAAGGCGGGAGCTCCTACAATGAGCAGTTCTTC

clone_size: few
j_call: TRBJ1-1
d_call: -
v_call: TRBV2
cdr3_aa: CASSKEGLNTEAFF
cdr3_nt: TGTGCCAGCAGTAAGGAGGGCCTGAACACTGAAGCTTTCTTT

clone_size: -
j_call: TRBJ1-1
d_call: -
v_call: TRBV7-9
cdr3_aa: CASSLTTGNTEAFF
cdr3_nt: TGTGCCAGCAGCCTAACGACAGGGAACACTGAAGCTTTCTTT

clone_size: -
j_call: TRBJ2-3
d_call: -
v_call: TRBV7-2
cdr3_aa: CASSLGLLELAQYF
cdr3_nt: TGTGCCAGCAGCTTAGGGTTGCTCGAGCTTGCGCAGTATTTT

clone_size: few
j_call: TRBJ1-2
d_call: -
v_call: TRBV29-1
cdr3_aa: CSVGFHANYGYTF
cdr3_nt: TGCAGCGTTGGATTCCACGCTAACTATGGCTACACCTTC

clone_size: few
j_call: TRBJ2-7
d_call: -
v_call: TRBV7-9
cdr3_aa: CASSPDRSSYEQYF
cdr3_nt: TGTGCCAGCAGCCCTGACAGGTCATCCTACGAGCAGTACTTC

clone_size: -
j_call: TRBJ1-1
d_call: -
v_call: TRBV4-1
cdr3_aa: CASSQPGRTNTEAFF
cdr3_nt: TGCGCCAGCAGCCAGCCGGGACGGACGAACACTGAAGCTTTCTTT

clone_size: -
j_call: TRBJ1-2
d_call: -
v_call: TRBV29-1
cdr3_aa: CSVNAGYGYTF
cdr3_nt: TGCAGCGTGAACGCAGGCTATGGCTACACCTTC

clone_size: -
j_call: TRBJ2-1
d_call: TRBD2
v_call: TRBV2
cdr3_aa: CASETSGGYNEQFF
cdr3_nt: TGTGCCAGCGAGACTAGCGGGGGTTACAATGAGCAGTTCTTC

clone_size: -
j_call: TRBJ2-3
d_call: -
v_call: TRBV4-2
cdr3_aa: CASSQSVSYGGFTDTQYF
cdr3_nt: TGTGCCAGCAGCCAAAGTGTATCCTACGGCGGATTCACAGATACGCAGTATTTT

clone_size: few
j_call: TRBJ1-6
d_call: -
v_call: TRBV11-2
cdr3_aa: CASSLGTRGSPLHF
cdr3_nt: TGTGCCAGCAGCTTAGGGACGAGAGGCTCACCCCTCCACTTT

clone_size: -
j_call: TRBJ2-3
d_call: TRBD1
v_call: TRBV7-8
cdr3_aa: CASSLGTGGGTDTQYF
cdr3_nt: TGTGCCAGCAGCTTAGGGACAGGGGGCGGCACAGATACGCAGTATTTT

clone_size: -
j_call: TRBJ2-1
d_call: -
v_call: TRBV27
cdr3_aa: CASSSTELSLEQFF
cdr3_nt: TGTGCCAGCAGCTCTACTGAATTATCCCTTGAGCAGTTCTTC

clone_size: -
j_call: TRBJ1-6
d_call: TRBD1
v_call: TRBV27
cdr3_aa: CASSLRPSGQGDNSPLHF
cdr3_nt: TGTGCCAGCAGTTTACGCCCCTCCGGACAGGGGGATAATTCACCCCTCCACTTT

clone_size: -
j_call: TRBJ2-7
d_call: TRBD1
v_call: TRBV18
cdr3_aa: CASSPGQGTYYEQYF
cdr3_nt: TGTGCCAGCTCCCCTGGACAGGGAACCTACTACGAGCAGTACTTC

clone_size: -
j_call: TRBJ1-1
d_call: -
v_call: TRBV4-1
cdr3_aa: CASSQGPTNTEAFF
cdr3_nt: TGCGCCAGCAGCCAAGGGCCGACGAACACTGAAGCTTTCTTT

clone_size: -
j_call: TRBJ2-1
d_call: TRBD2
v_call: TRBV9
cdr3_aa: CASSPGAGRSYNEQFF
cdr3_nt: TGTGCCAGCAGCCCGGGAGCGGGAAGGTCCTACAATGAGCAGTTCTTC

clone_size: few
j_call: TRBJ2-3
d_call: TRBD2
v_call: TRBV7-8
cdr3_aa: CASSLAASGSTDTQYF
cdr3_nt: TGTGCCAGCAGCTTGGCTGCTAGCGGAAGCACAGATACGCAGTATTTT

clone_size: -
j_call: TRBJ2-6
d_call: -
v_call: TRBV27
cdr3_aa: CASSVGHRDSGANVLTF
cdr3_nt: TGTGCCAGCAGTGTGGGGCACAGGGACTCTGGGGCCAACGTCCTGACTTTC